Shown below are 21 T cell receptor beta chains from a single sample sequenced in a study of T cell responses to AZD1222 COVID-19 vaccine. Produced via immunoSEQ multiplex PCR; TCRdb's table is partial and in-frame only. The table lists approximately 200,000 clones, 90% to 95% of them singletons. The sample in question was peripheral blood, obtained on day 0 of AZD1222 vaccination. All receptors come from an adult in good health.

This clone showed up just a few times. V is TRBV28 and J is TRBJ2-7; D not resolved. CDR3 size: 13 residues. The germline CDR1 and CDR2 sequences are MDHEN and SYDVKM. Between the trimmed V and J ends, which lost 2 bases and 3 bases, there was a span of 8 bases. CDR3 in DNA: TGTGCCAGCAGTTTAGCTCGACGCTACGAGCAGTACTTC. Protein: CASSLARRYEQYF.

The gene calls are TRBV5-1 and TRBJ2-7, with 7 bases lining up with TRBD1. Germline CDR1 and CDR2: SGHRS and YFSETQ. This CDR3 has 15 amino acids. V lost 4 bases to trimming and J lost 2 bases; unmatched junction nucleotides: 9. CDR3: CASSGPGTAAYEQYF. The CDR3 nucleotides read TGCGCCAGCAGCGGCCCCGGGACAGCGGCCTACGAGCAGTACTTC.

The chain recombines TRBV18 with TRBJ1-2; D gene uncertain. V lost 7 bases and J 4 bases, leaving 19 bases between the germline ends. CDR1 is KGHSH and CDR2 is LQKENI in the germline V gene. The CDR3 extends over 15 amino acids. CDR3 protein: CASYDPGQSRYGYTF. The CDR3 coding sequence is TGTGCCAGCTATGACCCTGGGCAGTCACGCTATGGCTACACCTTC.

The chain joins TRBV5-1 to TRBJ2-7; 10 nucleotides agree with TRBD1. Germline V gene data show CDR1 as SGHRS and CDR2 as YFSETQ. V shed 4 bases and J 6 bases; nucleotides not matched to a gene: 7. The length of the CDR3 is 14 residues. CDR3 bases: TGCGCCAGCAGCCAAAGACAGGGGGCGGGCGAGCAGTACTTC. Encoded protein: CASSQRQGAGEQYF.

V usage is TRBV3-1 (or the pseudogene TRBV3-2) and J usage is TRBJ2-1, with a possible D match to TRBD2 (7 bases). The ends were cut back, 1 base at V and 10 bases at J, with 17 bases in the middle. The CDR3 spans 15 residues. The germline gives CDR1 LGHDT, CDR2 YNNKEL (reference sequence). CDR3 protein: CASSQGLARGGEQFF. CDR3 DNA: TGTGCCAGCAGCCAAGGACTAGCCAGAGGGGGGGAGCAGTTCTTC.

The chain employs TRBV7-3 and TRBJ2-1; D gene uncertain. This CDR3 comprises 13 residues. Germline-derived CDR1 and CDR2 are SGHTA and FQGTGA. V was shortened by 0 bases and J by 6 bases, with 6 bases between the two germline ends. CDR3 loop: CASSLTSPNEQFF. The CDR3 DNA follows: TGTGCCAGCAGCTTAACTAGCCCCAATGAGCAGTTCTTC.

V is TRBV10-3 and J is TRBJ2-1; 8 bases map to TRBD1. The CDR3 contains 15 residues. Germline values: CDR1 ENHRY, CDR2 SYGVKD. The V segment lost 8 bases and the J segment 7 bases; nucleotides outside the gene matches: 13. CDR3 DNA: TGTGCCATCTTCTTTACAGGGGGAATTGGGAATGAGCAGTTCTTC. It yields the protein CAIFFTGGIGNEQFF.

The chain recombines TRBV2 with TRBJ2-7; tentatively, D is TRBD1 or TRBD2 (5 bases each). V was clipped by 7 bases and J by 4 bases, with 11 bases between them. Germline CDR1 and CDR2: SNHLY and FYNNEI. The CDR3 has 12 residues. The CDR3 reads CASTGTDYEQYF. CDR3 nucleotides: TGTGCCAGCACCGGGACGGATTACGAGCAGTACTTC.

The V gene is TRBV7-3, the J gene TRBJ2-2; 7 bases fit TRBD1. V was clipped by 5 bases and J by 3 bases; unmatched bases: 6. Germline V gives CDR1 SGHTA, CDR2 FQGTGA. This CDR3 is 15 amino acids long. The CDR3 coding sequence is TGTGCCAGCAGCCAAGGACAGGCTTACACCGGGGAGCTGTTTTTT. It codes for CASSQGQAYTGELFF. Variable domain in full (rest from reference TRBV7-3 and TRBJ2-2): GAGVSQTPSNKVTEKGKYVELRCDPISGHTALYWYRQSLGQGPEFLIYFQGTGAADDSGLPNDRFFAVRPEGSVSTLKIQRTERGDSAVYLCASSQGQAYTGELFFGEGSRLTVL.

The chain is built from TRBV27 and TRBJ1-1, with D maybe TRBD1 (5 bases). Per germline, CDR1 MNHEY and CDR2 SMNVEV (reference sequence). V was cut by 6 bases and J by 11 bases, with 16 bases left in between. The CDR3 has 12 amino acids. CDR3: CASRLRFGAAFF. In DNA form, the CDR3 reads TGTGCCAGCAGACTAAGGTTTGGGGCGGCTTTCTTT.

J is TRBJ2-7 and V is TRBV6-5, with TRBD2 identical over 8 bases. Germline V gene data show CDR1 as MNHEY and CDR2 as SVGAGI. V was clipped by 10 bases and J by 0 bases; unmatched bases: 5. The CDR3 length is 13 residues. In nucleotides, the CDR3 is TGTGCCATCGGGAGGGGGGGCTCCTACGAGCAGTACTTC. It encodes CAIGRGGSYEQYF.

The V and J genes are TRBV24-1 and TRBJ2-2; TRBD1 agrees at 7 bases. The CDR3 consists of 15 residues. The V gene's germline CDR1 is KGHDR and CDR2 SFDVKD. Trimming at V came to 12 bases and at J to 2 bases, leaving 11 bases not matched to a gene. CDR3 DNA sequence: TGTGCCCCTCTGACAGGGCCCTCCAACACCGGGGAGCTGTTTTTT. Protein: CAPLTGPSNTGELFF.

The chain couples TRBV27 to TRBJ1-4, with D hard to call. The CDR3 spans 15 residues. Germline CDR1 is MNHEY and CDR2 is SMNVEV (reference sequence). The V and J ends lost 0 bases and 5 bases respectively, with 10 bases between them. The CDR3 is CASSLSYKQNEKLFF. The CDR3 DNA sequence: TGTGCCAGCAGTTTATCGTACAAGCAGAATGAAAAACTGTTTTTT. The complete variable domain, with remaining parts taken from reference TRBV27 and TRBJ1-4, reads EAQVTQNPRYLITVTGKKLTVTCSQNMNHEYMSWYRQDPGLGLRQIYYSMNVEVTDKGDVPEGYKVSRKEKRNFPLILESPSPNQTSLYFCASSLSYKQNEKLFFGSGTQLSVL.

The rearrangement uses TRBV4-2 and TRBJ1-1, with D possibly being TRBD1 (6 bases). The germline CDR1 and CDR2 sequences are LGHNA and YNFKEQ. CDR3 length: 15 amino acids. V was cut by 6 bases and J by 0 bases, with 14 bases left in between. CDR3 bases: TGTGCCAGCAGAGGCCTGGACAGTATGAACACTGAAGCTTTCTTT. As protein: CASRGLDSMNTEAFF.

The rearrangement links TRBV6-6 to TRBJ2-2; D is uncertain. The V end was cut by 5 bases, the J end by 9 bases, with 7 bases between. CDR1 MNHNY and CDR2 SVGAGI come from the germline V gene (reference sequence). The CDR3 consists of 11 residues. DNA for the CDR3: TGTGCCAGCAGTCCCCGGCGGGAGCTGTTTTTT. This translates into CASSPRRELFF.

This rearrangement joins TRBV19 to TRBJ1-1; 7 bases map to TRBD1. Losses at the gene ends were 4 bases for V and 3 bases for J; bases not matched to a gene: 5. CDR1 and CDR2 from the germline V gene are LNHDA and SQIVND (reference sequence). This CDR3 is built from 14 residues. The CDR3 here is CASSNLGGYTEAFF. The CDR3 DNA reads as TGTGCCAGTAGTAATTTAGGGGGCTACACTGAAGCTTTCTTT. The full variable domain, its missing parts supplied by reference TRBV19 and TRBJ1-1, is DGGITQSPKYLFRKEGQNVTLSCEQNLNHDAMYWYRQDPGQGLRLIYYSQIVNDFQKGDIAEGYSVSREKKESFPLTVTSAQKNPTAFYLCASSNLGGYTEAFFGQGTRLTVV.

This clone appeared a single time. The chain uses TRBV9 and TRBJ2-7; D is unresolved. Per germline, CDR1 SGDLS and CDR2 YYNGEE. The CDR3 has 13 residues. The germline V and J ends were trimmed by 0 bases and 1 base, with 5 bases remaining between them. The CDR3 DNA is TGTGCCAGCAGCGTAGGCCAGTCCTACGAGCAGTACTTC. Translation gives CASSVGQSYEQYF.

The chain combines TRBV2 with TRBJ1-2; 7 bases fit TRBD1. From germline, CDR1 is SNHLY and CDR2 FYNNEI. V was clipped by 7 bases and J by 3 bases; unmatched bases: 2. This CDR3 comprises 12 residues. The CDR3 sequence: CASTDRDYGYTF. The CDR3 bases are TGTGCCAGCACTGACAGGGACTATGGCTACACCTTC.

CDR3 residues: CASSQNLRVGWSSYNEQFF. The CDR3 nucleotides read TGTGCCAGCAGCCAAAACTTGAGGGTAGGGTGGTCGTCTTACAATGAGCAGTTCTTC. The chain joins TRBV14 to TRBJ2-1, with TRBD2 as a possible D gene (5 bases). The CDR3 spans 19 residues. The germline V gene has CDR1 SGHDN and CDR2 FVKESK. V lost 2 bases to trimming and J lost 4 bases, with 24 bases between them.

The chain links TRBV30 to TRBJ1-6, with 8 bases identical to TRBD1. This CDR3 spans 15 amino acids. Germline loops: CDR1 GTSNPN, CDR2 SVGIG (reference sequence). V lost 2 bases, J lost 9 bases, and 9 bases stayed unmatched. Here the CDR3 reads CAWSPPGQGGSPLHF. The CDR3 nucleotides read TGTGCCTGGAGTCCCCCCGGACAGGGAGGTTCACCCCTCCACTTT.

The chain combines TRBV12-3 or TRBV12-4 with TRBJ2-2; D perhaps matches TRBD2 (7 bases). V was shortened by 4 bases and J by 6 bases, with 9 bases between the two germline ends. This CDR3 region has 13 residues. The CDR3 nucleotides read TGTGCCAGCAGTTGGGGGGGCCCCGGGGAGCTGTTTTTT. Protein product: CASSWGGPGELFF.